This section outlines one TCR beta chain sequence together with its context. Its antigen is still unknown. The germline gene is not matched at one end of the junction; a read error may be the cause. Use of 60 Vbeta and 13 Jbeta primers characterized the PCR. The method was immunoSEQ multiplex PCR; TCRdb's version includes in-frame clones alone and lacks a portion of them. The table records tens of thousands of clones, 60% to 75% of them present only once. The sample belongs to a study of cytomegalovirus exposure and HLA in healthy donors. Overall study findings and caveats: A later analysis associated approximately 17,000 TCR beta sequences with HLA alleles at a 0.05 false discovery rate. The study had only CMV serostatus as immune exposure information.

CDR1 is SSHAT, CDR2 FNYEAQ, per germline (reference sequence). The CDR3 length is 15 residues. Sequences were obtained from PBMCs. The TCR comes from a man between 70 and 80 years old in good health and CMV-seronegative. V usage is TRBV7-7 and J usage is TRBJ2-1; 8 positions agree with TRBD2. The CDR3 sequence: CASSPLTGGHGEQFF. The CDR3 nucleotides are TGTGCTAGCAGCCCTCTGACGGGGGGGCATGGTGAGCAGTTCTTC.